This T cell receptor (delta chain) is from a study of gamma-delta T cells after stem cell transplantation. The CDR3 sequence is 17 residues long. In germline, CDR1 is GEAIGNYY, CDR2 EKD. V was clipped by 4 bases and J by 6 bases; unmatched bases: 17. TCRdb re-processed the RT-PCR reads via CATT. In the table there are 15,000 to 17,000 delta-chain clones, roughly 9% of which are singletons. At least ten counts were recorded for this clone. A far larger clone differs by one base, so this is likely a read error. The sequencing sample was made of gamma-delta T cells. The rearrangement joins TRDV2 to TRDJ1; 9 nucleotides line up with TRDD3. This clonotype originated in a human donor. It is not recorded whose cells these are; they may come from a transplant donor. The CDR3, as DNA: TGTGCCTGTGAGACTTTGGGCGGACTGGGGGACCAGTATAAACTCATCTTT. Encoded protein: CACETLGGLGDQYKLIF.